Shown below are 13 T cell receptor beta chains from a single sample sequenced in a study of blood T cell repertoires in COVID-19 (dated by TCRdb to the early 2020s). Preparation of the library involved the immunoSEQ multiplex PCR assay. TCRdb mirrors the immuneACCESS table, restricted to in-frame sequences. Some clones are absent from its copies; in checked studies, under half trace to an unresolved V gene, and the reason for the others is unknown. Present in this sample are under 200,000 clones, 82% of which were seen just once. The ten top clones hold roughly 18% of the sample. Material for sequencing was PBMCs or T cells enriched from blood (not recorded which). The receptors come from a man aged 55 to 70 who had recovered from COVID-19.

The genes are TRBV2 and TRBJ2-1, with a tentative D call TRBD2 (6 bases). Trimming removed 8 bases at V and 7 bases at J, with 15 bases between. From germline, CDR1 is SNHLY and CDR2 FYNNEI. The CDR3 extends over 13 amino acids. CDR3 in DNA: TGTGCCAGCCCGGGACTTCTGGGAAATGAGCAGTTCTTC. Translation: CASPGLLGNEQFF.

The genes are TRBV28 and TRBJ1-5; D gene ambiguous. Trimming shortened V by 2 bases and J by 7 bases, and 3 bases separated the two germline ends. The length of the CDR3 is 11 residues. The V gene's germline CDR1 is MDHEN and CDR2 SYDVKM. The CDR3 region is CASSLVQPQHF. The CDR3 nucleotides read TGTGCCAGCAGTTTAGTACAGCCCCAGCATTTT. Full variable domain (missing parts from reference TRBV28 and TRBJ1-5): DVKVTQSSRYLVKRTGEKVFLECVQDMDHENMFWYRQDPGLGLRLIYFSYDVKMKEKGDIPEGYSVSREKKERFSLILESASTNQTSMYLCASSLVQPQHFGDGTRLSIL.

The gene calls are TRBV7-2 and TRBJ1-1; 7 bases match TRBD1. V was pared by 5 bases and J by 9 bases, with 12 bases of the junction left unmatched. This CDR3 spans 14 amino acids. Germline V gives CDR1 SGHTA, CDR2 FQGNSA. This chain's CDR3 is CASSPSPDREQAFF. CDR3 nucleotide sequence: TGTGCCAGCAGCCCAAGCCCCGACAGGGAACAAGCTTTCTTT.

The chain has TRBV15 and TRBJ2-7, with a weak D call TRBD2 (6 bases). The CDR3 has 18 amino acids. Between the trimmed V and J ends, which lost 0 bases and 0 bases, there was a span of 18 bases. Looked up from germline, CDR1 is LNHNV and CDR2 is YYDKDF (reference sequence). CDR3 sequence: CATSRDRKAGWSSYEQYF. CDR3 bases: TGTGCCACCAGCAGAGATCGGAAAGCGGGCTGGAGCTCCTACGAGCAGTACTTC.

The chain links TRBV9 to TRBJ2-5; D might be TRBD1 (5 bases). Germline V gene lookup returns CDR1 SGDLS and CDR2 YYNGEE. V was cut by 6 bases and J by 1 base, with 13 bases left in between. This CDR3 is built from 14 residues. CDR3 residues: CASIEGAIQETQYF. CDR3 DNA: TGTGCCAGCATCGAAGGGGCAATCCAAGAGACCCAGTACTTC.

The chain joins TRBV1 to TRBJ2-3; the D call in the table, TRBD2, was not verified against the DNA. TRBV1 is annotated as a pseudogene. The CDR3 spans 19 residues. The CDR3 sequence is CTSSQTLTSGGASTDTQYF. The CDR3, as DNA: TGCACCAGCAGCCAAACATTGACTAGCGGGGGGGCTAGCACAGATACGCAGTATTTT.

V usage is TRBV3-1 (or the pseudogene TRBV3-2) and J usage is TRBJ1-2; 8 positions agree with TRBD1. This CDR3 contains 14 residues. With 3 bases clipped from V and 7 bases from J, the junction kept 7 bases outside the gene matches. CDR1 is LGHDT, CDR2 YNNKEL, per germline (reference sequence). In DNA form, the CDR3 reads TGTGCCAGCAGCCAGAACCAGGGGGCAGGTGGCTACACCTTC. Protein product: CASSQNQGAGGYTF.

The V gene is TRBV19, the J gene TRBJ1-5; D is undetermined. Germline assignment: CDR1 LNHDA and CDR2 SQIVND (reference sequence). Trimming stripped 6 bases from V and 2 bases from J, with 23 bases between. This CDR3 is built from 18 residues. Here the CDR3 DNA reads TGTGCCAGTAGCCCGAGAATTTCGGGTCTAAGTGGCAATCAGCCCCAGCATTTT. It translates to CASSPRISGLSGNQPQHF.

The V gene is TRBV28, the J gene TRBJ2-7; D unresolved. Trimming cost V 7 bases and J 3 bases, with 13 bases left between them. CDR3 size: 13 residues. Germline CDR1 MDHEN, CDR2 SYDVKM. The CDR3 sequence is CASTPNLGYEQYF. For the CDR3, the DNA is TGTGCCAGCACTCCGAACCTAGGCTACGAGCAGTACTTC.

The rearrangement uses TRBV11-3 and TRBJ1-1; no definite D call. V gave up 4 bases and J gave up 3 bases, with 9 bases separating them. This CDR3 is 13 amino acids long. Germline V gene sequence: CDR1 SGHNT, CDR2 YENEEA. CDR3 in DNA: TGTGCCAGCAGCTGGTACAGTTACACTGAAGCTTTCTTT. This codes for CASSWYSYTEAFF.

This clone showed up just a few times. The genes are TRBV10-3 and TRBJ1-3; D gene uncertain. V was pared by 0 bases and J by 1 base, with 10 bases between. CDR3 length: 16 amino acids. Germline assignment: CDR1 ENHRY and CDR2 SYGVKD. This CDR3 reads CAISESSTASGNTIYF. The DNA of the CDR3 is TGTGCCATCAGTGAGTCGAGTACAGCTTCTGGAAACACCATATATTTT.

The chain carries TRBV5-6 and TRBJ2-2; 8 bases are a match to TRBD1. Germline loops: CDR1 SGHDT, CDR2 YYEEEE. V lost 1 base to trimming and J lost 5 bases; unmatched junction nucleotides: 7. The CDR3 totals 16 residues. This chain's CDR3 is CASSLIGQGLTGELFF. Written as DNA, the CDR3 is TGTGCCAGCAGCTTGATCGGACAGGGATTAACCGGGGAGCTGTTTTTT.

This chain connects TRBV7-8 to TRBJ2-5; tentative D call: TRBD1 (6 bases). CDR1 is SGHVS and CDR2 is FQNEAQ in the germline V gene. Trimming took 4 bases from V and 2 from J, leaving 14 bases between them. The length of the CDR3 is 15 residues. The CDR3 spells CASSSRQAIQETQYF. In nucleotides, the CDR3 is TGTGCCAGCAGCTCACGACAGGCCATACAAGAGACCCAGTACTTC.